These 21 T cell receptor beta chains were sequenced from one sample in a study of T cell repertoires in cytomegalovirus infection. These TCRs are of unknown antigen specificity. From the reads, TCRdb called clonotypes with MiXCR, one entry per CDR3 protein. The repertoire holds 700,000 to 900,000 distinct CDR3 sequences, with almost 30% as singletons. The specimen was cultured CD8+ T cells from PBMCs, collected from culture after CMV antigen stimulation. The receptors come from a human donor in good health (CMV status not recorded). Some clones in this sample may be carry-over from other donors' samples.

The V call is TRBV19, the J call TRBJ2-7; TRBD2 matches at 8 bases. With 6 bases clipped from V and 6 bases from J, the junction kept 1 base outside the gene matches. The germline V gene has CDR1 LNHDA and CDR2 SQIVND (reference sequence). CDR3 length: 11 amino acids. This chain's CDR3 is CASSAGGEQYV. CDR3 nucleotide sequence: TGTGCCAGTAGCGCGGGGGGCGAGCAGTACGTC.

This clonotype was detected only a few times. The rearrangement links TRBV12-3 or TRBV12-4 to TRBJ2-2; 8 bases align to TRBD1. Trimming removed 3 bases from V and 3 bases from J; junction bases left unmatched: 6. The CDR3 runs 16 residues. The CDR3 loop reads CASSFQGDRYTGELFF. The CDR3 DNA is TGTGCCAGCAGTTTCCAGGGGGACAGGTACACCGGGGAGCTGTTTTTT.

The chain carries TRBV7-9 and TRBJ2-2; TRBD2 matches at 8 bases. Germline CDR1 is SEHNR and CDR2 is FQNEAQ (reference sequence). Trimming removed 5 bases from V and 7 bases from J; junction bases left unmatched: 12. The CDR3 is made up of 16 amino acids. The CDR3 protein is CASSHPGTSGIGELFF. The CDR3 DNA sequence: TGTGCCAGCAGCCACCCCGGCACTAGCGGTATCGGGGAGCTGTTTTTT.

The chain employs TRBV6-5 and TRBJ1-1; TRBD1 agrees at 8 bases. J lost 2 bases, V lost 3 bases, and 5 bases had no gene match. Per the germline V gene, CDR1 is MNHEY and CDR2 is SVGAGI. This CDR3 comprises 15 residues. The CDR3 loop reads CASSYRTGTNTEAFF. CDR3 nucleotides: TGTGCCAGCAGTTATAGGACAGGGACTAACACTGAAGCTTTCTTT.

Notes on this clonotype: A much larger clone differs by one base, so this may be a read error. The chain is built from TRBV7-3 and TRBJ2-5, with a possible D match to TRBD2 (7 bases). Trimming took off 2 bases at V and 4 bases at J, with 17 bases between the two ends. Looked up from germline, CDR1 is SGHTA and CDR2 is FQGTGA. The CDR3 is 16 residues long. The CDR3 DNA is TGTGCCAGCAGCTTATCGCCCGGGGGGCGCCCAGAGACCCAGTACTTC. Amino acids: CASSLSPGGRPETQYF.

The V and J genes are TRBV2 and TRBJ1-4, with unresolved D. The germline V and J ends were trimmed by 8 bases and 8 bases, with 9 bases remaining between them. The CDR3 has 11 amino acids. Germline loops: CDR1 SNHLY, CDR2 FYNNEI. CDR3 coding DNA: TGTGCCAGCGGAAGTTGGGAAAAACTGTTTTTT. Residues: CASGSWEKLFF.

This clonotype showed up just a few times. This sequence joins TRBV19 and TRBJ1-5; D is uncertain. Trimming took off 2 bases at V and 5 bases at J, with 7 bases between the two ends. Looked up from germline, CDR1 is LNHDA and CDR2 is SQIVND (reference sequence). This CDR3 is 13 amino acids long. DNA for the CDR3: TGTGCCAGTAGTATATTAAGGGATCAGCCCCAGCATTTT. This gives the protein CASSILRDQPQHF.

Only a few counts were recorded for this clonotype. The chain employs TRBV27 and TRBJ2-1; D possibly corresponds to TRBD2 (6 bases). V was cut by 0 bases and J by 7 bases, with 16 bases left in between. The CDR3 spans 16 residues. Germline CDR1 MNHEY, CDR2 SMNVEV (reference sequence). The CDR3 nucleotides are TGTGCCAGCAGTTTATCCGCCTGGGAGGCCAGTAATGAGCAGTTCTTC. Translating gives CASSLSAWEASNEQFF.

The chain employs TRBV12-3 or TRBV12-4 and TRBJ2-7, with D uncertain. The CDR3 is 14 amino acids. V was clipped by 2 bases and J by 2 bases, with 10 bases between them. The chain's CDR3 is CASSLFRQTYEQYF. CDR3 sequence (DNA): TGTGCCAGCAGTTTATTTAGACAAACCTACGAGCAGTACTTC.

V gene TRBV9 combines with J gene TRBJ1-1; possible D gene TRBD1, 5 bases. Germline CDR1 reads SGDLS; CDR2 reads YYNGEE. The CDR3 spans 14 residues. The V gene lost 4 bases and the J gene lost 5 bases, with 15 bases spanning the gap. This CDR3 is CASSPGRWETEAFF. CDR3 in DNA: TGTGCCAGCAGCCCGGGACGCTGGGAGACTGAAGCTTTCTTT.

This chain links TRBV5-6 with TRBJ2-5; 9 nucleotides line up with TRBD1. The CDR3 covers 15 residues. V shed 3 bases, J shed 5 bases, and the junction held 8 bases outside the gene matches. Germline assignment: CDR1 SGHDT and CDR2 YYEEEE. The CDR3 sequence: CASSSGTGSRETQYF. DNA for the CDR3: TGTGCCAGCAGCTCCGGGACAGGGAGTAGGGAGACCCAGTACTTC. Filled out from reference TRBV5-6 and TRBJ2-5, the complete variable domain reads DAGVTQSPTHLIKTRGQQVTLRCSPKSGHDTVSWYQQALGQGPQFIFQYYEEEERQRGNFPDRFSGHQFPNYSSELNVNALLLGDSALYLCASSSGTGSRETQYFGPGTRLLVL.

The rearrangement joins TRBV7-8 to TRBJ2-1; 10 nucleotides line up with TRBD1. Unmatched junction bases numbered 6, after V lost 0 bases and J lost 7 bases. Germline V gene data show CDR1 as SGHVS and CDR2 as FQNEAQ. The CDR3 has 16 residues. The DNA for the CDR3 is TGTGCCAGCAGCTTAGCGTTGACAGGGGGCCGGAATGAGCAGTTCTTC. Its translation is CASSLALTGGRNEQFF.

The chain joins TRBV4-1 to TRBJ1-1; no firm D call. Trimming left V 0 bases short and J 5 bases short, with 19 bases between. Germline loops: CDR1 MGHRA, CDR2 YSYEKL. The length of the CDR3 is 17 residues. This CDR3 reads CASSQDITVERNTEAFF. For the CDR3, the DNA is TGCGCCAGCAGCCAAGATATTACTGTGGAGAGGAATACTGAAGCTTTCTTT.

The chain uses TRBV27 and TRBJ2-3; D uncertain. Trimming removed 2 bases at V and 5 bases at J, with 11 bases between. Germline V lookup: CDR1 MNHEY, CDR2 SMNVEV (reference sequence). The CDR3 covers 14 residues. DNA for the CDR3: TGTGCCAGCAGTTTACGGGCAGATGTAGATACGCAGTATTTT. This translates into CASSLRADVDTQYF.

The chain uses TRBV18 and TRBJ1-1; D is unclear. V was shortened by 3 bases and J by 7 bases, with 12 bases between the two germline ends. The CDR3 length is 13 residues. Germline V gene lookup returns CDR1 KGHSH and CDR2 LQKENI. In DNA form, the CDR3 reads TGTGCCAGCTCACCCGGGTTCGCACTTGAAGCTTTCTTT. It is translated as CASSPGFALEAFF.

This clonotype appeared a few times. This chain joins TRBV12-3 or TRBV12-4 and TRBJ1-3; a possible D gene is TRBD1 (5 bases). The ends were cut back, 5 bases at V and 0 bases at J, with 14 bases in the middle. The CDR3 runs 16 residues. CDR3: CASSLRDPSSGNTIYF. The CDR3 nucleotides are TGTGCCAGCAGTCTGAGGGACCCGAGCTCTGGAAACACCATATATTTT.

The rearrangement uses TRBV6-1 and TRBJ2-1; 11 bases are a match to TRBD2. Unmatched junction bases numbered 7, after V lost 4 bases and J lost 8 bases. CDR3 length: 15 amino acids. The germline V gene has CDR1 MNHNS and CDR2 SASEGT. This CDR3 is CASSVLAGERHEQFF. In nucleotides, the CDR3 is TGTGCCAGCAGTGTACTAGCGGGGGAGAGGCATGAGCAGTTCTTC.

In nucleotides, the CDR3 is TGTGCCAGCAGTTTATTTCCAGGACAGGGGTTATCAGATACGCAGTATTTT. Protein product: CASSLFPGQGLSDTQYF. The chain combines TRBV12-3 or TRBV12-4 with TRBJ2-3; 9 bases are a match to TRBD1. The V and J ends lost 2 bases and 4 bases, in that order; junction bases with no gene match: 10. This CDR3 comprises 17 residues.

The chain links TRBV6-6 to TRBJ2-5; D perhaps matches TRBD2 (6 bases). The CDR3 covers 16 residues. Trimming stripped 0 bases from V and 2 bases from J, with 13 bases between. Per the germline V gene, CDR1 is MNHNY and CDR2 is SVGAGI (reference sequence). The CDR3, as DNA: TGTGCCAGCAGTTACTCCATAATGGGGGGTCAAGAGACCCAGTACTTC. The encoded protein is CASSYSIMGGQETQYF.

This rearrangement joins TRBV6-1 to TRBJ1-2; the D gene is possibly TRBD1 (6 bases). CDR1 and CDR2 (germline): MNHNS, SASEGT. The CDR3 spans 13 residues. V was trimmed by 6 bases and J by 7 bases, leaving 15 bases between them. The CDR3, as DNA: TGTGCCAGCAGCCCCGGGACACCGTTTGGCTACACCTTC. Translating it yields CASSPGTPFGYTF.

There are a few counts of this clonotype. The chain is built from TRBV27 and TRBJ2-7; possible D gene TRBD2, 5 bases. The CDR3 is 14 amino acids. Trimming cost V 5 bases and J 0 bases, with 11 bases left between them. Germline loops: CDR1 MNHEY, CDR2 SMNVEV (reference sequence). The CDR3 is CASSGWESSYEQYF. The CDR3, as DNA: TGTGCCAGCAGTGGGTGGGAGAGCTCCTACGAGCAGTACTTC.